This passage covers 8 T cell receptor beta chains from one sample sequenced in a study of shared clonotypes between healthy human individuals. The table came from immunoSEQ multiplex PCR; TCRdb's copy has only in-frame clones and leaves some out. This table holds 850,000 to 1,200,000 clones, under 80% found once. The material sequenced was memory CD4+ T cells sorted from blood. The subset is: CD45RA-negative fraction. The receptors derive from a man in his late teens or twenties in good health.

The CDR3 region is CASSPSGQGNSPLHF. The CDR3 DNA reads TGTGCCAGCTCACCTTCGGGACAGGGAAATTCACCCCTCCACTTT. This rearrangement joins TRBV18 to TRBJ1-6, with 9 bases identical to TRBD1. This CDR3 has 15 residues. Per germline, CDR1 KGHSH and CDR2 LQKENI. With 3 bases clipped from V and 7 bases from J, the junction kept 4 bases outside the gene matches.

This clone was observed a single time. The rearrangement uses TRBV7-3 and TRBJ2-2, with D possibly TRBD1 on 6 matching bases. Between the trimmed V and J ends, which lost 1 base and 6 bases, there was a span of 15 bases. The germline V gene encodes CDR1 SGHTA and CDR2 FQGTGA. The CDR3 has 16 residues. CDR3 amino acids: CASSLKGVFLAGELFF. In DNA, the CDR3 is TGTGCCAGCAGCTTAAAGGGGGTTTTCTTGGCCGGGGAGCTGTTTTTT.

The chain employs TRBV7-2 and TRBJ1-5, with D possibly matching TRBD1 (6 bases). The germline CDR1 and CDR2 sequences are SGHTA and FQGNSA. The CDR3 runs 15 residues. With 5 bases removed from V and 7 bases from J, the gap between germline ends came to 18 bases. The CDR3 DNA reads as TGTGCCAGCAGCGAAACAGGGAACGTCGGGCAGCCCCAGCATTTT. The encoded protein is CASSETGNVGQPQHF. The entire variable domain, with the rest obtained from reference TRBV7-2 and TRBJ1-5, is as follows: GAGVSQSPSNKVTEKGKDVELRCDPISGHTALYWYRQSLGQGLEFLIYFQGNSAPDKSGLPSDRFSAERTGGSVSTLTIQRTQQEDSAVYLCASSETGNVGQPQHFGDGTRLSIL.

The rearrangement joins TRBV4-1 to TRBJ2-3, with TRBD2 matching over 11 bases. The junction had 3 bases not matched to a gene; V was cut back by 2 bases and J by 5 bases. Looked up from germline, CDR1 is MGHRA and CDR2 is YSYEKL. This CDR3 comprises 15 residues. The CDR3 DNA reads TGCGCCAGCAGCCAAACTGGGACTAGCGGAGATACGCAGTATTTT. Its translation is CASSQTGTSGDTQYF.

The chain carries TRBV28 and TRBJ2-5, with no clear D. Trimming took off 5 bases at V and 1 base at J, with 11 bases between the two ends. The V gene's germline CDR1 is MDHEN and CDR2 SYDVKM. This CDR3 contains 14 residues. DNA of the CDR3: TGTGCCAGCAGTCCCCCAGGAGTCCAAGAGACCCAGTACTTC. It is translated as CASSPPGVQETQYF.

The rearrangement links TRBV30 to TRBJ2-1; no clear D gene. The length of the CDR3 is 13 residues. Between the trimmed V and J ends, which lost 4 bases and 1 base, there was a span of 8 bases. The germline gives CDR1 GTSNPN, CDR2 SVGIG (reference sequence). The CDR3 nucleotides read TGTGCCTGGACCCTCCTATCCTACAATGAGCAGTTCTTC. Protein sequence: CAWTLLSYNEQFF.

The chain uses TRBV6-5 and TRBJ1-2; D possibly corresponds to TRBD1 (5 bases). Trimming took off 7 bases at V and 4 bases at J, with 16 bases between the two ends. This CDR3 has 14 amino acids. Looked up from germline, CDR1 is MNHEY and CDR2 is SVGAGI. The CDR3 DNA reads TGTGCCAGCACCATCAGGGTTGGCGTCTATGGCTACACCTTC. It yields the protein CASTIRVGVYGYTF.

The gene calls are TRBV5-4 and TRBJ2-7; D is tentatively TRBD1 or TRBD2 (5 bases each). V lost 2 bases and J lost 3, with 15 bases in between. This CDR3 contains 15 residues. The germline CDR1 and CDR2 sequences are SGHNT and YYREEE (reference sequence). The CDR3 reads CASSFGGGAYYEQYF. As DNA, the CDR3 is TGTGCCAGCAGCTTCGGAGGTGGGGCCTACTACGAGCAGTACTTC.